The 3 T cell receptor beta chains below come from one sample, sequenced in a study of T cell repertoires in cytomegalovirus infection. TCRdb re-called the reads through MiXCR, storing one row per CDR3 protein. The data show tens of thousands of distinct CDR3 sequences, with around 20% seen just once and around 70% held by the top ten. No cognate antigen is known for these TCRs. The source was CD8+ T cells from cultured PBMCs, collected from culture after CMV antigen stimulation. The receptors derive from a human donor in good health (CMV status not recorded). Some clones in this sample may be carry-over from other donors' samples.

The chain uses TRBV11-3 and TRBJ2-1; TRBD1 matches 8 bases. The CDR3 is 14 residues long. The J segment lost 5 bases and the V segment lost 4 bases, leaving 4 bases of the junction unmatched. Germline CDR1 reads SGHNT; CDR2 reads YENEEA. The CDR3 region has the DNA TGTGCCAGCAGCTATACGACAGGGGACAATGAGCAGTTCTTC. Its translation is CASSYTTGDNEQFF.

Relative to its sample, this clonotype is medium-sized. This chain uses TRBV7-8 with TRBJ1-5; D is ambiguous. V was trimmed by 5 bases and J by 3 bases, leaving 14 bases between them. The germline V gene encodes CDR1 SGHVS and CDR2 FQNEAQ. The CDR3 covers 15 residues. This chain's CDR3 is CASSVVGTINQPQHF. The CDR3 nucleotides read TGTGCCAGCAGCGTGGTAGGCACGATCAATCAGCCCCAGCATTTT.

Written as DNA, the CDR3 is TGTGCCAGCAGTTGGGGCAGGGAAGGCCAGCCCCAGCATTTT. Its translation: CASSWGREGQPQHF. This rearrangement joins TRBV12-3 or TRBV12-4 to TRBJ1-5; possible D gene TRBD1, 5 bases. The CDR3 consists of 14 residues. V lost 4 bases and J 7 bases, leaving 14 bases between the germline ends.